This TCR beta chain was identified in a study of T cells expressing NK-cell markers. Across the whole study: Seven donors tested HCMV-seropositive and one tested seronegative among the eight sequenced.

TCRdb re-called the 5' RACE reads and gives one entry per CDR3 protein, without DNA. This sample contains under 200,000 distinct CDR3 sequences. Germline assignment: CDR1 MNHNS and CDR2 SASEGT. The CDR3 extends over 15 amino acids. The V call is TRBV6-1, the J call TRBJ2-1; the TRBD2 assignment by TCRdb is unverifiable without DNA. The specimen was blood T cells: a sorted CD56 or NKG2C T cell subset, CD4+ or CD8+ T cells, or bulk PBMC T cells (not recorded which). The receptor was isolated from a woman aged 18-70 years in good health. CDR3 residues: CASRPSGRNYNEQFF.